This TCR beta chain derives from a study of T cells after yellow fever vaccination. On this clonotype: Its antigen is still unknown.

Points from the study as a whole: Across the CD4 and CD8 compartments, a small share of clonotypes was present in both. After the booster, approximately 96% of CD4 and 88% of CD8 primary-response clones were re-detected. Secondary responses were weaker yet peaked faster, day 5 versus 15.

Making TCR cDNA involved 5'RACE template switching, which added UMIs and a universal primer site. TCRdb called the 5' RACE reads again in MiXCR, with one record for every CDR3 protein. The data show 550,000 to 750,000 distinct CDR3 sequences, about 14% seen once. CDR3 length: 15 residues. Germline CDR1 is SGHRS and CDR2 is YFSETQ. V lost 0 bases and J 6 bases, leaving 13 bases between the germline ends. This chain joins TRBV5-1 and TRBJ2-1; perhaps TRBD2 as D (6 bases). Sequenced here: PBMCs, sampled on the day of the yellow fever booster vaccination. The TCR sequence derives from a man aged 30-40 years who received the YFV17D yellow fever vaccine. Here the CDR3 reads CASSLVGGIGNEQFF. The CDR3 coding sequence is TGCGCCAGCAGCTTGGTTGGGGGGATTGGCAATGAGCAGTTCTTC.